This entry is about one T cell receptor (beta chain). What it recognizes is unknown. TCR sequencing covered a few patients who responded to pembrolizumab. This entry is derived from a study of PD-1 blockade in mismatch repair-deficient tumors. Whole-study context: Patients had approximately 11 mismatch repair-deficient cancer types and were previously treated and progressing.

CDR3 size: 12 residues. CDR1 is GTSNPN and CDR2 is SVGIG in the germline V gene (reference sequence). Trimming cost V 5 bases and J 2 bases; bases outside gene matches: 1. Study-wide findings and caveats: Rapid post-treatment expansion, then contraction, generally preceding radiologic response, marked tumor-resident clones.

Clones were read by immunoSEQ multiplex PCR, and TCRdb kept only the in-frame ones, dropping some. Among some 120,000 clones listed, roughly 90% were seen once. V is TRBV30 and J is TRBJ2-3, with 7 bases identical to TRBD2. The sequence was collected from an adult with mismatch repair-deficient cancer. Specimen: peripheral blood, collected 70 to 73 weeks after starting pembrolizumab. Here the CDR3 reads CAWGTNTDTQYF. The CDR3 DNA reads TGTGCCTGGGGGACTAACACAGATACGCAGTATTTT.